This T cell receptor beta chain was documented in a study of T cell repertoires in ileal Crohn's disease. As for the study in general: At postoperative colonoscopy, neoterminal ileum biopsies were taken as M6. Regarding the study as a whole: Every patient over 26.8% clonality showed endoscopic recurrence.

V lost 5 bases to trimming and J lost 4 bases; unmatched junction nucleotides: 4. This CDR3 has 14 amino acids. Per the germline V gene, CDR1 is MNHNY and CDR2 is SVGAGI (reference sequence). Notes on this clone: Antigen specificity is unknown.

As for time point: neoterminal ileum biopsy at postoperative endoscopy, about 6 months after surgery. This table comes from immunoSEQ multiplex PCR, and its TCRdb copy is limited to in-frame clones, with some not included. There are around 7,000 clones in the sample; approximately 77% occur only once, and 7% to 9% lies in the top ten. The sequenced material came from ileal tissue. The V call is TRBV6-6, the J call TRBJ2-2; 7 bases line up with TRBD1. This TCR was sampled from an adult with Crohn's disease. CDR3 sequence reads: CASSDRVATGELFF. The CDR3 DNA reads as TGTGCCAGCAGTGACAGGGTCGCCACCGGGGAGCTGTTTTTT.